This record concerns one T cell receptor beta chain sequence. The target antigen is unknown. This CDR3 is built from 14 residues. V gave up 4 bases and J gave up 4 bases, with 14 bases separating them. CDR1 and CDR2 (germline): SNHLY, FYNNEI. The sample originates from a study of vaccination effects on CD4 cells after COVID-19. Study in general: Three convalescent patients were sampled both early and late post-vaccination.

Having been cultured for less than 13 days, the cells underwent CD4+ T cell isolation. The individual was infected with SARS-CoV-2 between March and December 2020, as confirmed by PCR. All study participants received two doses of BNT162b2 or mRNA-1273 vaccine. Profiled with immunoSEQ multiplex PCR; TCRdb holds only in-frame clones, not every one. The repertoire includes under 40,000 clones, roughly four fifths of them detected once, and about 6.4% sits in the top ten. This chain connects TRBV2 to TRBJ2-7, with a tentative D call TRBD2 (8 bases). The source of this sequence is a human donor who had a prior SARS-CoV-2 infection. This specimen consisted of CD4+ T cells from PBMCs cultured without peptide, obtained after COVID-19 vaccination. CDR3 DNA: TGTGCCAGCAGTGCCGGGAGGGGGCAATACGAGCAGTACTTC. The encoded protein is CASSAGRGQYEQYF. The full variable domain, with the rest looked up from reference TRBV2 and TRBJ2-7, is EPEVTQTPSHQVTQMGQEVILRCVPISNHLYFYWYRQILGQKVEFLVSFYNNEISEKSEIFDDQFSVERPDGSNFTLKIRSTKLEDSAMYFCASSAGRGQYEQYFGPGTRLTVT.